Reported below is one T cell receptor beta chain. The target antigen is unknown. The data belong to a study of T cell responses to AZD1222 COVID-19 vaccine. The data were produced by immunoSEQ multiplex PCR, yet TCRdb's version contains in-frame clones alone and is incomplete. This table has tens of thousands of clones, about four fifths appearing once. The CDR3 runs 13 residues. The V and J ends lost 6 bases and 3 bases respectively, with 11 bases between them. Germline lookup yields CDR1 SQVTM and CDR2 ANQGSEA. Study-wide results and caveats: Vaccine-associated CD4 TCRs spanned spike, dominant at 160-218 and 743-854.

The rearrangement joins TRBV29-1 to TRBJ1-4; D gene uncertain. The sequencing here drew on peripheral blood, taken on day 0 of AZD1222 vaccination. This clonotype was obtained from an adult in good health. In DNA, the CDR3 is TGCAGCGTCAGTAACTCGGCTAATGAAAAACTGTTTTTT. This codes for CSVSNSANEKLFF.